This passage covers 27 T cell receptor beta chains from one sample sequenced in a study of blood T cell repertoires in COVID-19. Assay used: immunoSEQ multiplex PCR; TCRdb lists only in-frame clones, some missing. Among 150,000 to 200,000 clones listed, approximately 88% were seen once. The sequencing sample was made of PBMCs or T cells enriched from blood (not recorded which). These receptors originate from a woman in her sixties or seventies who had recovered from COVID-19.

This sequence joins TRBV2 and TRBJ2-7; D might be TRBD2 (6 bases). V shed 10 bases and J shed 2 bases, with 24 bases lying between them. The CDR3 spans 16 residues. From germline, CDR1 is SNHLY and CDR2 FYNNEI. The CDR3 DNA follows: TGTGCCATCCTAAAACGGGGCACGGGGGTGGCCTACGAGCAGTACTTC. It specifies CAILKRGTGVAYEQYF. The whole variable domain, remainder taken from reference TRBV2 and TRBJ2-7, is EPEVTQTPSHQVTQMGQEVILRCVPISNHLYFYWYRQILGQKVEFLVSFYNNEISEKSEIFDDQFSVERPDGSNFTLKIRSTKLEDSAMYFCAILKRGTGVAYEQYFGPGTRLTVT.

This clone was seen a few times. The V and J genes are TRBV6-5 and TRBJ1-1, with 8 bases identical to TRBD1. The V segment lost 8 bases and the J segment 3 bases; nucleotides outside the gene matches: 5. The CDR3 covers 13 residues. The germline V gene has CDR1 MNHEY and CDR2 SVGAGI. The DNA of the CDR3 is TGTGCCAGCGACAGGGGCCTTTACACTGAAGCTTTCTTT. Translation gives CASDRGLYTEAFF.

The rearrangement links TRBV28 to TRBJ2-7; weak D call: TRBD1 (5 bases). Germline CDR1 and CDR2: MDHEN and SYDVKM. V lost 5 bases and J 7 bases, leaving 15 bases between the germline ends. CDR3 length: 13 residues. The CDR3 is CASSPPGRAEQYF. The CDR3 DNA reads TGTGCCAGCAGTCCCCCCGGCAGGGCGGAGCAGTACTTC.

This clone was counted a single time. Other DNA sequences from this sample encode an identical CDR3 as well. V is TRBV2 and J is TRBJ2-5; TRBD2 matches at 9 bases. The CDR3 length is 13 residues. V shed 4 bases and J 3 bases; nucleotides not matched to a gene: 0. Germline V gives CDR1 SNHLY, CDR2 FYNNEI. CDR3 amino acids: CASSGLAEETQYF. The DNA of the CDR3 is TGTGCCAGCAGTGGACTAGCGGAAGAGACCCAGTACTTC.

This chain's CDR3 is CASSPPGQLYNEQFF. The CDR3 DNA reads TGTGCCAGCTCACCACCGGGACAGCTCTACAATGAGCAGTTCTTC. The chain links TRBV18 to TRBJ2-1; 7 nucleotides align to TRBD1. The CDR3 is 15 amino acids. Looked up from germline, CDR1 is KGHSH and CDR2 is LQKENI. J was trimmed by 3 bases and V by 0 bases; bases with no gene match: 2.

This clone was counted only a few times. The rearrangement uses TRBV28 and TRBJ1-2; D perhaps matches TRBD1 (5 bases). The V end lost 6 bases, the J end lost 4 bases, and 27 bases lay between the germline ends. Germline V CDR1 and CDR2: MDHEN, SYDVKM. There are 18 residues in the CDR3. The CDR3 region is CASSPPSVGGRLPYGYTF. DNA for the CDR3: TGTGCCAGCAGCCCCCCCTCGGTCGGGGGGAGGTTACCCTATGGCTACACCTTC.

This clone turned up a few times. The chain carries TRBV3-1 (or the pseudogene TRBV3-2) and TRBJ1-4; D remains ambiguous. The CDR3 contains 15 residues. V was cut by 4 bases and J by 0 bases, with 9 bases left in between. Germline CDR1 and CDR2: LGHDT and YNNKEL (reference sequence). CDR3 protein: CASSPQVTTNEKLFF. The CDR3 coding sequence is TGTGCCAGCAGCCCCCAGGTCACAACTAATGAAAAACTGTTTTTT.

This clone was counted a single time. CDR3 nucleotide sequence: TGTGCCAGCAGCCCGGGACTACCCTACGAGCAGTACTTC. It yields the protein CASSPGLPYEQYF. V gene TRBV7-9 combines with J gene TRBJ2-7; 7 nucleotides align to TRBD2. The CDR3 has 13 amino acids. The germline V gene has CDR1 SEHNR and CDR2 FQNEAQ (reference sequence). J gave up 2 bases and V 5 bases, and 3 bases lay outside the gene matches.

The gene calls are TRBV24-1 and TRBJ2-3; 7 bases are a match to TRBD2. The CDR3 length is 16 residues. Germline V gene sequence: CDR1 KGHDR, CDR2 SFDVKD. V was clipped by 3 bases and J by 1 base; unmatched bases: 6. For the CDR3, the DNA is TGTGCCACCAGTGATCAGGCTAGCGGAGGCACAGATACGCAGTATTTT. Protein sequence: CATSDQASGGTDTQYF.

The rearrangement joins TRBV29-1 to TRBJ1-1; D ambiguous. CDR1 and CDR2 (germline): SQVTM, ANQGSEA. Deletions cut 6 bases from V and 1 base from J, with 12 bases between. There are 13 residues in the CDR3. CDR3 sequence reads: CSVLTNSNTEAFF. CDR3 DNA sequence: TGCAGCGTACTGACAAACTCGAACACTGAAGCTTTCTTT.

The sample holds one count of this clone. Here the CDR3 DNA reads TGTGCCACCCAAGATACGGCGGGACAGGGTTCAGGCGAGCAGTACTTC. Its protein is CATQDTAGQGSGEQYF. The J gene is TRBJ2-7, the V gene TRBV10-3, with 9 bases aligning to TRBD1. This CDR3 spans 16 amino acids. Germline loops: CDR1 ENHRY, CDR2 SYGVKD. J was trimmed by 6 bases and V by 10 bases; bases with no gene match: 19.

The count of this clone is one. V gene TRBV7-6 combines with J gene TRBJ2-7; D may be TRBD1 (5 bases). CDR3 size: 12 residues. V lost 3 bases, J lost 6 bases, and 9 bases lay in between. In germline, CDR1 is SGHVS, CDR2 FNYEAQ. The CDR3: CASSFSGSEQYF. CDR3 nucleotides: TGTGCCAGCAGCTTTTCAGGGTCCGAGCAGTACTTC.

The chain joins TRBV12-3 or TRBV12-4 to TRBJ1-1; no clear D. The CDR3 loop spans 13 amino acids. The V end was cut by 2 bases, the J end by 1 base, with 5 bases between. Here the CDR3 DNA reads TGTGCCAGCAGTTTAAATAGGAACACTGAAGCTTTCTTT. It codes for CASSLNRNTEAFF.

The chain combines TRBV30 with TRBJ2-5; tentatively, D is TRBD2 (7 bases). CDR1 is GTSNPN and CDR2 is SVGIG in the germline V gene (reference sequence). With 4 bases removed from V and 7 bases from J, the gap between germline ends came to 16 bases. This CDR3 region has 13 residues. The CDR3 nucleotides are TGTGCCTGGAAGGGGGGGTGGTACGGGACCCAGTACTTC. Translating gives CAWKGGWYGTQYF.

The rearrangement joins TRBV18 to TRBJ1-2; 7 nucleotides agree with TRBD1. V shed 3 bases and J 3 bases; nucleotides not matched to a gene: 7. This CDR3 has 15 amino acids. Germline V gene sequence: CDR1 KGHSH, CDR2 LQKENI. The CDR3 DNA reads TGTGCCAGCTCACCGAGGCAGGGGGTCGACTATGGCTACACCTTC. Its translation is CASSPRQGVDYGYTF.

The genes are TRBV18 and TRBJ2-7, with D possibly being TRBD1 (6 bases). Germline CDR1 KGHSH, CDR2 LQKENI. The V end was cut by 6 bases, the J end by 0 bases, with 15 bases between. The CDR3 sequence is 15 residues long. The CDR3 DNA follows: TGTGCCAGCTCCCAATACCGGGACAACTCCTACGAGCAGTACTTC. It encodes CASSQYRDNSYEQYF.

The DNA for the CDR3 is TGTGCCAGCTCACAGCAAGGGACAGCCGAGACCCAGTACTTC. It encodes CASSQQGTAETQYF. J is TRBJ2-5 and V is TRBV18, with 7 bases matching TRBD1. Per germline, CDR1 KGHSH and CDR2 LQKENI. V lost 4 bases and J lost 5; bases outside the gene matches: 7. CDR3 length equals 14 residues.

The CDR3 sequence: CASSLQVEETQYF. The DNA of the CDR3 is TGCGCCAGCAGCTTGCAGGTAGAAGAGACCCAGTACTTC. The chain recombines TRBV5-1 with TRBJ2-5, with no clear D. Germline CDR1 and CDR2: SGHRS and YFSETQ. The V end was cut by 1 base, the J end by 3 bases, with 7 bases between. There are 13 residues in the CDR3.

This clone was seen just once. This chain uses TRBV4-1 with TRBJ2-3, with 8 positions matching TRBD2. V trimming: 1 base; J trimming: 4 bases; junction bases outside the gene matches: 10. Per the germline V gene, CDR1 is MGHRA and CDR2 is YSYEKL. The CDR3 consists of 17 residues. The CDR3: CASSQAVSGGRSDTQYF. The CDR3 nucleotides are TGCGCCAGCAGCCAAGCTGTAAGTGGCGGGAGGTCAGATACGCAGTATTTT.

This sequence joins TRBV28 and TRBJ2-3, with D possibly matching TRBD2 (7 bases). CDR1 MDHEN and CDR2 SYDVKM come from the germline V gene. This CDR3 is 15 amino acids long. Trimming pared 7 bases from V and 3 bases from J, leaving 17 bases between. The CDR3 spells CASKGWGGGTDTQYF. In DNA form, the CDR3 reads TGTGCCAGCAAAGGGTGGGGGGGCGGAACAGATACGCAGTATTTT. The full variable domain, with the rest looked up from reference TRBV28 and TRBJ2-3, is DVKVTQSSRYLVKRTGEKVFLECVQDMDHENMFWYRQDPGLGLRLIYFSYDVKMKEKGDIPEGYSVSREKKERFSLILESASTNQTSMYLCASKGWGGGTDTQYFGPGTRLTVL.

The gene calls are TRBV6-6 and TRBJ1-2; 12 nucleotides align to TRBD1. This CDR3 has 17 amino acids. V trimming: 5 bases; J trimming: 6 bases; junction bases outside the gene matches: 13. Germline lookup yields CDR1 MNHNY and CDR2 SVGAGI (reference sequence). CDR3 bases: TGTGCCAGCAGTCGGGACAGGGGGCAATGGTTGCTGCATGGCTACACCTTC. As protein: CASSRDRGQWLLHGYTF.

This rearrangement joins TRBV13 to TRBJ2-1, with D maybe TRBD2 (7 bases). The length of the CDR3 is 15 residues. The germline CDR1 and CDR2 sequences are PRHDT and FYEKMQ (reference sequence). V gave up 2 bases and J gave up 6 bases, with 14 bases separating them. For the CDR3, the DNA is TGTGCCAGCAGCTTACGGGGGGCGCTTGTCAATGAGCAGTTCTTC. It yields the protein CASSLRGALVNEQFF.

This chain connects TRBV5-1 to TRBJ2-7, with D possibly matching TRBD1 (6 bases). This CDR3 is built from 16 residues. Germline V lookup: CDR1 SGHRS, CDR2 YFSETQ. Between the trimmed V and J ends, which lost 4 bases and 0 bases, there was a span of 17 bases. The CDR3 region has the DNA TGCGCCAGCAGCCTCAACCTCGGGACACCCTCCTACGAGCAGTACTTC. Its translation: CASSLNLGTPSYEQYF. The full variable domain, with the rest looked up from reference TRBV5-1 and TRBJ2-7, is KAGVTQTPRYLIKTRGQQVTLSCSPISGHRSVSWYQQTPGQGLQFLFEYFSETQRNKGNFPGRFSGRQFSNSRSEMNVSTLELGDSALYLCASSLNLGTPSYEQYFGPGTRLTVT.

CDR3 protein: CASSSRTGGTEAFF. The CDR3 region has the DNA TGTGCCAGCAGCTCGAGGACAGGGGGCACTGAAGCTTTCTTT. This chain joins TRBV7-2 and TRBJ1-1, with 10 bases that match TRBD1. Losses at the gene ends were 4 bases for V and 4 bases for J; bases not matched to a gene: 3. The CDR3 runs to 14 residues. CDR1 is SGHTA and CDR2 is FQGNSA in the germline V gene. Full variable domain (remainder filled in from reference TRBV7-2 and TRBJ1-1): GAGVSQSPSNKVTEKGKDVELRCDPISGHTALYWYRQSLGQGLEFLIYFQGNSAPDKSGLPSDRFSAERTGGSVSTLTIQRTQQEDSAVYLCASSSRTGGTEAFFGQGTRLTVV.

The CDR3, as DNA: TGTGCCAGCAAACCGATTGTGGAGGGCGGCCAGCCCCAGCATTTT. It codes for CASKPIVEGGQPQHF. The chain joins TRBV6-5 to TRBJ1-5, with unresolved D. Germline values: CDR1 MNHEY, CDR2 SVGAGI. V was clipped by 7 bases and J by 7 bases, with 20 bases between them. The CDR3 length is 15 residues.

This rearrangement joins TRBV27 to TRBJ2-1; D is undetermined. CDR1 is MNHEY and CDR2 is SMNVEV in the germline V gene (reference sequence). This CDR3 region has 16 residues. V was shortened by 0 bases and J by 0 bases, with 9 bases between the two germline ends. In nucleotides, the CDR3 is TGTGCCAGCAGTTTATCGAAAACGAGCTCCTACAATGAGCAGTTCTTC. Residues: CASSLSKTSSYNEQFF.

This clone was observed a few times. The chain uses TRBV5-1 and TRBJ2-7; weak D call: TRBD2 (6 bases). The CDR3 is 16 residues long. In germline, CDR1 is SGHRS, CDR2 YFSETQ. V was pared by 1 base and J by 0 bases, with 14 bases between. CDR3 in DNA: TGCGCCAGCAGCTTGCTGGGAGCGGGCCTCTCCTACGAGCAGTACTTC. It is translated as CASSLLGAGLSYEQYF. The variable domain in full, completed from reference TRBV5-1 and TRBJ2-7, reads KAGVTQTPRYLIKTRGQQVTLSCSPISGHRSVSWYQQTPGQGLQFLFEYFSETQRNKGNFPGRFSGRQFSNSRSEMNVSTLELGDSALYLCASSLLGAGLSYEQYFGPGTRLTVT.